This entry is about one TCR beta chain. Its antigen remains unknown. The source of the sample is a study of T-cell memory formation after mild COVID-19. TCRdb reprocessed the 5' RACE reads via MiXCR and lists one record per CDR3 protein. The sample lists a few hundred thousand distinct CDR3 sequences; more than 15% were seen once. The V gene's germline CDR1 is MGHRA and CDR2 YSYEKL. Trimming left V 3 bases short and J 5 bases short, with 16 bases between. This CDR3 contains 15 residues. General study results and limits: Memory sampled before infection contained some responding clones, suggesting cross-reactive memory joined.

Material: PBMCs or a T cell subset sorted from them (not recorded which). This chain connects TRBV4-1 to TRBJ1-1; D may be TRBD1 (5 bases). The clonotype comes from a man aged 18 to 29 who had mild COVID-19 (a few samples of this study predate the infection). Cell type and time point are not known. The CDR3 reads CASSQGRVSGTEAFF. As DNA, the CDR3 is TGCGCCAGCAGCCAGGGCAGGGTTTCTGGGACTGAAGCTTTCTTT.